This T cell receptor beta chain was retrieved from a study of T cell repertoires in cytomegalovirus infection. Study background: Indications came from public TCR beta signatures; they pointed to CMV infection and to a matching HLA type.

TCRdb processed the reads anew with MiXCR; each CDR3 protein has one entry. This sample has some 400,000 distinct CDR3 sequences, with approximately 30% found just once. Study outcomes and limitations: Dominating the ex vivo response were TCR beta clonotypes that were CMV-specific and HLA-C-restricted. Of the TCR beta families, the public ones yielded a cumulative frequency that identified carriers of CMV plus the relevant HLA.

On this clonotype itself: Its antigen is undetermined.

V lost 1 base and J lost 3; bases outside the gene matches: 5. This CDR3 has 16 residues. Germline assignment: CDR1 MDHEN and CDR2 SYDVKM. The sequence was obtained from a human donor in good health (CMV status not recorded). Some clones in this sample may be carry-over from other donors' samples. The chain joins TRBV28 to TRBJ2-1, with 8 nucleotides matching TRBD2. The material sequenced was PBMCs. The CDR3 region is CASSLSGGGFYNEQFF. In DNA, the CDR3 is TGTGCCAGCAGTTTATCTGGCGGGGGGTTCTACAATGAGCAGTTCTTC.